Here is one T cell receptor beta chain with its context. Its target is unknown. This CDR3 is built from 15 residues. Germline V gene lookup returns CDR1 LNHDA and CDR2 SQIVND (reference sequence). V lost 5 bases to trimming and J lost 3 bases; unmatched junction nucleotides: 6. The data were taken from a study of cytomegalovirus exposure and HLA in healthy donors. Study-wide findings and caveats: It was reported that TCR beta sequences correctly inferred the HLA-A and HLA-B alleles for most subjects.

Researchers ran the PCR with 60 Vbeta and 13 Jbeta primers. TCRdb keeps only in-frame clones here, not all; method: immunoSEQ multiplex PCR. The table includes 150,000 to 200,000 clones, approximately 80% detected once. Each donor was nominally healthy when sampled (though unrecorded immune exposures were likely). Sequenced material: PBMCs. The chain uses TRBV19 and TRBJ2-7, with 11 bases fitting TRBD1. This clonotype originated in a woman aged 40 to 49 in good health and CMV-seronegative. The CDR3 region has the DNA TGTGCCAGTAGTGCCTGGGACAGGGGGGACTACGAGCAGTACTTC. Its translation is CASSAWDRGDYEQYF.